Presented here are 5 T cell receptor beta chains from one specimen sequenced in a study of cytomegalovirus exposure and HLA in healthy donors. Primers: 60 Vbeta forward and 13 Jbeta reverse. The table came from immunoSEQ multiplex PCR; TCRdb's copy has only in-frame clones and leaves some out. The sample lists approximately 90,000 clones; approximately 7.1% were seen once. Source material: PBMCs. These receptors originate from a man aged 45 to 65 in good health and CMV-seronegative.

J is TRBJ2-7 and V is TRBV9, with 7 nucleotides matching TRBD2. J gave up 0 bases and V 5 bases, and 8 bases lay outside the gene matches. Looked up from germline, CDR1 is SGDLS and CDR2 is YYNGEE. The CDR3 has 15 residues. The CDR3, as DNA: TGTGCCAGCAGTGAAGCGGGGTCCATCTCCTACGAGCAGTACTTC. Translation gives CASSEAGSISYEQYF.

This clone has a handful of counts. V is TRBV20-1 and J is TRBJ2-7, with unresolved D. The CDR3 is made up of 10 amino acids. Looked up from germline, CDR1 is DFQATT and CDR2 is SNEGSKA (reference sequence). Deletions cut 4 bases from V and 3 bases from J, with 4 bases between. For the CDR3, the DNA is TGCAGTGCTAACGGCTACGAGCAGTACTTC. Translated, it gives CSANGYEQYF.

This clone came up a few times. The V gene is TRBV7-8, the J gene TRBJ2-5, with 10 positions matching TRBD2. The end of the DNA is better explained by TRBJ2-7, so the J call may be wrong. The CDR3 runs 17 residues. Germline lookup yields CDR1 SGHVS and CDR2 FQNEAQ. The CDR3 bases are TGTGCCAGCAGCATAGGCTTAGCGGGGGGCAGGAGTTACGAGCAGTACTTC. It yields the protein CASSIGLAGGRSYEQYF.

This clone was counted only a few times. V and J are TRBV18 and TRBJ1-3; the D gene is possibly TRBD1 (6 bases). The germline V and J ends were trimmed by 3 bases and 8 bases, with 14 bases remaining between them. CDR1 is KGHSH, CDR2 LQKENI, per germline. The CDR3 totals 14 residues. CDR3 loop: CASSPGAGRDTIYF. The CDR3 DNA is TGTGCCAGCTCACCGGGGGCAGGGAGAGACACCATATATTTT.

This clone turned up a few times. This rearrangement joins TRBV5-5 to TRBJ2-3; 12 nucleotides line up with TRBD2. The V gene end was trimmed by 6 bases and the J gene end by 2 bases; junction bases not matched to a gene: 7. Germline CDR1 SGHKS, CDR2 YYEKEE (reference sequence). The CDR3 sequence is 16 residues long. The CDR3: CASTDGLAGTTDTQYF. For the CDR3, the DNA is TGTGCCAGCACAGACGGACTAGCGGGAACCACAGATACGCAGTATTTT.